The rows below give T cell receptor beta chains drawn from one sample of a study of beta chain features in type 1 diabetes. The data were produced by immunoSEQ multiplex PCR, yet TCRdb's version contains in-frame clones alone and is incomplete. The sample holds approximately 170,000 clones, 9% to 10% seen once. Material: central memory CD4+ T cells from blood. These receptors were taken from a woman aged 18-35 years in good health. The CDR3 runs from the conserved cysteine through the conserved F or W. Fields, in order: V gene, D gene, J gene, clone size, CDR3 DNA, CDR3 protein. D genes are given only for firm matches. Some rows have no size entry. The others give once, few or many, or a class for an expanded clone.

TRBV30	NA	TRBJ1-2	few	TGTGCCTGGAGTGTAGGCCAGGGATATGGCTACACCTTC	CAWSVGQGYGYTF
TRBV5-1	NA	TRBJ1-1	NA	TGCGCCAGCAGCTTGGGTTCAGTGAACACTGAAGCTTTCTTT	CASSLGSVNTEAFF
TRBV28	NA	TRBJ2-7	NA	TGTGCCAGCAATTGGGGCAGGGGCGGCGAGCAGTACTTC	CASNWGRGGEQYF
TRBV11-3	TRBD2	TRBJ2-3	few	TGTGCCAGCAGCTTAGATCAGAGCGGGAGCGTCAGCACAGATACGCAGTATTTT	CASSLDQSGSVSTDTQYF
TRBV7-2	TRBD2	TRBJ2-1	NA	TGTGCCAGCAGCCAGGGACTAGCGGTATATGAGCAGTTCTTC	CASSQGLAVYEQFF
TRBV7-2	TRBD2	TRBJ2-1	NA	TGTGCCAGCAGCTTAGACGCGGGGGGGCACAATGAGCAGTTCTTC	CASSLDAGGHNEQFF
TRBV5-1	NA	TRBJ2-1	few	TGCGCCAGCAGCTTGGCGCGAATGGTAGGTACCCGGGAGTTCTCCTCCAATGAGCAGTTCTTC	CASSLARMVGTREFSSNEQFF
TRBV6-5	NA	TRBJ1-1	NA	TGTGCCAGCAGTCCCAGGGACACTGAAGCTTTCTTT	CASSPRDTEAFF
TRBV9	NA	TRBJ2-5	few	TGTGCCAGCAGCGTAGGAGTACAGAGCCAAGAGACCCAGTACTTC	CASSVGVQSQETQYF
TRBV6-1	TRBD2	TRBJ2-1	NA	TGTGCCAGCAGTGAGAGCGGGAGGGGGGTTGAGCAGTTCTTC	CASSESGRGVEQFF
TRBV7-2	TRBD2	TRBJ2-7	NA	TGTGCCAGCAGCTTACAAGCGGGAGATGGGGAGCAGTACTTC	CASSLQAGDGEQYF
TRBV11-1	NA	TRBJ2-7	few	TGTGCCAGCAGCCTGGGCAGGGAATACGAGCAGTACTTC	CASSLGREYEQYF
TRBV14	NA	TRBJ2-2	NA	TGTGCCAGCAGCCAAGAAAGGGGCAGGAGAAGATCCGGGGAGCTGTTTTTT	CASSQERGRRRSGELFF
TRBV18	TRBD1	TRBJ2-5	few	TGTGCCAGCTCACCGGAGGACAGGGGAGGCGAGACCCAGTACTTC	CASSPEDRGGETQYF
TRBV2	TRBD2	TRBJ2-3	NA	TGTGCCAGCGGGTCGAGCGGGGGGGCAATTAGCACAGATACGCAGTATTTT	CASGSSGGAISTDTQYF
TRBV29-1	NA	TRBJ1-4	few	TGCAGCGTTAGGGGAGGGGCGGATGAAAAACTGTTTTTT	CSVRGGADEKLFF
TRBV9	NA	TRBJ1-4	NA	TGTGCCAGCAGCGCAGACAGTTTTAATGAAAAACTGTTTTTT	CASSADSFNEKLFF
TRBV7-8	TRBD1	TRBJ1-1	NA	TGTGCCAGCAGCTTTTCGGACAGGGGGGGCACTGAAGCTTTCTTT	CASSFSDRGGTEAFF
TRBV5-1	TRBD2	TRBJ2-1	NA	TGCGCCAGCAGCATTAGCGGGGGGAATGAGCAGTTCTTC	CASSISGGNEQFF
TRBV11-2	NA	TRBJ2-5	NA	TGTGCCAGCAGCCCCCAGCAAGAGACCCAGTACTTC	CASSPQQETQYF
TRBV11-3	TRBD2	TRBJ2-4	NA	TGTGCCAGCAGGTCGGGGGGAGGCAAAAACATTCAGTACTTC	CASRSGGGKNIQYF
TRBV9	NA	TRBJ1-3	few	TGTGCCAGCAGCGTAGAGCCCCTGACACCTTCTGGAAACACCATATATTTT	CASSVEPLTPSGNTIYF